This T cell receptor (beta chain) was captured in a study of molecular identifiers for immune sequencing clone quantification. CDR1 is SEHNR, CDR2 FQNEAQ, per germline (reference sequence). The CDR3 is made up of 15 amino acids. V was shortened by 3 bases and J by 1 base, with 9 bases between the two germline ends. One entry per CDR3 protein results from TCRdb running MiXCR on the PCR reads. The data contain about 320,000 distinct CDR3 sequences, around a fifth of them singletons. This clonotype showed up many times. The chain is built from TRBV7-9 and TRBJ1-4; D is unresolved. The clonotype originates from a human donor in good health. Some libraries in this study had Jurkat cell RNA spiked in. The sequenced material came from naive CD8+ T cells from blood, with Jurkat cell RNA spiked in. The subset here: FACS-sorted CD8+CD4-CCR7+CD45RA+ naive T cells. The CDR3, as DNA: TGTGCCAGCAGCTTCCCGGGTCGAACTAATGAAAAACTGTTTTTT. It codes for CASSFPGRTNEKLFF.